The source of this T cell receptor (beta chain) is a study of long-term antiretroviral therapy in people with HIV. Study information: Collection of the earliest samples took place about a decade ahead of the 2015 immediate-ART recommendation. Notes on the study in general: Relative to control repertoires, HIV repertoires exhibited narrower CDR3 length ranges. Those clones which expanded before ART made up the dominant part of the repertoire at all time points.

Comments on this clone: Its cognate antigen is unknown.

Sequencing used immunoSEQ v3.0 at survey level. Profiling relied on immunoSEQ multiplex PCR, and the TCRdb table lists in-frame clones only, not all of them. The sample comprises 20,000 to 25,000 clones, roughly 94% of which are singletons, and around 2.2% rests with the top ten. At least one PBMC sample before ART and at least two after were required. CDR1 and CDR2 (germline): SEHNR, FQNEAQ (reference sequence). V was pared by 5 bases and J by 5 bases, with 7 bases of the junction left unmatched. The length of the CDR3 is 14 residues. The sequencing used unsorted PBMCs, collected more than 4.7 years after starting antiretroviral therapy. The chain employs TRBV7-9 and TRBJ2-7; TRBD1 matches 9 bases. The receptor was isolated from a woman aged 50 to 60 with HIV. The CDR3 loop reads CASSLGQGRNEQYF. The DNA of the CDR3 is TGTGCCAGCAGCCTGGGACAGGGTAGAAACGAGCAGTACTTC.